The 19 T cell receptor beta chains below come from one sample, sequenced in a study of blood T cell repertoires in COVID-19. Assay: immunoSEQ multiplex PCR; the TCRdb copy retains only in-frame clones and omits some. The sample has tens of thousands of clones, under 90% seen once. Sequences were obtained from peripheral blood. The receptors stem from a man aged 55 to 70 with COVID-19, enrolled during active disease.

The J gene is TRBJ1-1, the V gene TRBV6-5; TRBD1 aligns across 9 bases. The CDR3 runs to 14 residues. Trimming at V came to 7 bases and at J to 5 bases, leaving 8 bases not matched to a gene. Germline CDR1 and CDR2: MNHEY and SVGAGI. The CDR3 loop reads CASTRGQGTTEAFF. The DNA of the CDR3 is TGTGCCAGCACCAGGGGACAGGGAACGACTGAAGCTTTCTTT.

This chain connects TRBV27 to TRBJ2-7; 10 nucleotides align to TRBD1. The J segment lost 4 bases and the V segment lost 2 bases, leaving 14 bases of the junction unmatched. CDR3 length equals 18 residues. CDR1 and CDR2 from the germline V gene are MNHEY and SMNVEV (reference sequence). CDR3 bases: TGTGCCAGCAGTTTACGCTTAATCTCGGGACAGGGGCTGTACGAGCAGTACTTC. Its translation is CASSLRLISGQGLYEQYF.

The rearrangement links TRBV6-5 to TRBJ1-5, with 7 bases lining up with TRBD1. This CDR3 is built from 14 residues. The V gene end was trimmed by 8 bases and the J gene end by 0 bases; junction bases not matched to a gene: 4. Germline V gene sequence: CDR1 MNHEY, CDR2 SVGAGI. CDR3: CASCWDSSNQPQHF. The DNA for the CDR3 is TGTGCCAGCTGTTGGGACAGTAGCAATCAGCCCCAGCATTTT.

The chain joins TRBV29-1 to TRBJ2-1; D is perhaps TRBD2 (6 bases). The CDR3 has 10 amino acids. Trimming took 6 bases from V and 8 from J, leaving 8 bases between them. The germline gives CDR1 SQVTM, CDR2 ANQGSEA. CDR3 in amino acids: CSVGEDEQFF. CDR3 DNA: TGCAGCGTCGGGGAGGATGAGCAGTTCTTC.

The chain carries TRBV5-5 and TRBJ1-2; D is unresolved. The CDR3 covers 12 residues. The germline gives CDR1 SGHKS, CDR2 YYEKEE (reference sequence). Trimming took off 2 bases at V and 4 bases at J, with 6 bases between the two ends. CDR3 region: CASSFSSYGYTF. The CDR3 region has the DNA TGTGCCAGCAGCTTTTCCAGCTATGGCTACACCTTC.

V gene TRBV7-2 combines with J gene TRBJ2-3, with unresolved D. The CDR3 is 12 residues long. Germline V lookup: CDR1 SGHTA, CDR2 FQGNSA. V lost 5 bases and J lost 2, with 5 bases in between. The CDR3 DNA follows: TGTGCCAGCAGCCCTGTCACAGATACGCAGTATTTT. This encodes CASSPVTDTQYF. The full variable domain, completed using reference TRBV7-2 and TRBJ2-3, is GAGVSQSPSNKVTEKGKDVELRCDPISGHTALYWYRQSLGQGLEFLIYFQGNSAPDKSGLPSDRFSAERTGGSVSTLTIQRTQQEDSAVYLCASSPVTDTQYFGPGTRLTVL.

The chain couples TRBV5-1 to TRBJ2-2; 12 bases line up with TRBD1. The CDR3 runs to 17 residues. Germline CDR1 and CDR2: SGHRS and YFSETQ. V shed 4 bases and J 4 bases; nucleotides not matched to a gene: 8. The CDR3 bases are TGCGCCAGCAGCCCTGGGACAGGGGGCTGGTCCACCGGGGAGCTGTTTTTT. Protein sequence: CASSPGTGGWSTGELFF.

The chain employs TRBV7-9 and TRBJ2-1; unclear D gene. Germline CDR1 is SEHNR and CDR2 is FQNEAQ (reference sequence). This CDR3 region has 15 residues. Trimming removed 5 bases from V and 6 bases from J, with 17 bases in between. The CDR3 spells CASSADSYQPNEQFF. The DNA for the CDR3 is TGTGCCAGCAGCGCCGACTCATACCAACCCAATGAGCAGTTCTTC. Drawing the rest from reference TRBV7-9 and TRBJ2-1, the complete variable domain is DTGVSQNPRHKITKRGQNVTFRCDPISEHNRLYWYRQTLGQGPEFLTYFQNEAQLEKSRLLSDRFSAERPKGSFSTLEIQRTEQGDSAMYLCASSADSYQPNEQFFGPGTRLTVL.

The V gene is TRBV28, the J gene TRBJ1-5, with 7 nucleotides matching TRBD1. Germline V lookup: CDR1 MDHEN, CDR2 SYDVKM. CDR3 length: 17 residues. The V gene end was trimmed by 3 bases and the J gene end by 5 bases; junction bases not matched to a gene: 13. This CDR3 is CASSLHLRQGSYQPQHF. The CDR3 coding sequence is TGTGCCAGCAGTTTGCACCTTAGACAGGGCTCGTATCAGCCCCAGCATTTT.

This clone showed up just a few times. V is TRBV7-9 and J is TRBJ1-1; D gene uncertain. This CDR3 is built from 14 residues. The germline CDR1 and CDR2 sequences are SEHNR and FQNEAQ (reference sequence). Trimming took 1 base from V and 2 from J, leaving 8 bases between them. CDR3: CASSLVLTNTEAFF. CDR3 DNA sequence: TGTGCCAGCAGCTTAGTCCTGACTAACACTGAAGCTTTCTTT.

The V gene is TRBV6-2 or TRBV6-3, the J gene TRBJ2-1; D is perhaps TRBD1 (6 bases). Looked up from germline, CDR1 is MNHEY and CDR2 is SVGEGT. V lost 0 bases to trimming and J lost 4 bases, with 13 bases between them. This CDR3 has 16 residues. For the CDR3, the DNA is TGTGCCAGCAGTTACTCCTCGGGACAACAGTACAATGAGCAGTTCTTC. Encoded protein: CASSYSSGQQYNEQFF.

This chain links TRBV28 with TRBJ1-2; D not resolved. Trimming removed 7 bases at V and 2 bases at J, with 8 bases between. Germline CDR1 MDHEN, CDR2 SYDVKM. CDR3 size: 12 residues. The CDR3 loop reads CASKQPNYGYTF. CDR3 sequence (DNA): TGTGCCAGCAAACAGCCCAACTATGGCTACACCTTC.

This rearrangement joins TRBV9 to TRBJ1-1, with TRBD1 identical over 9 bases. The CDR3 extends over 14 amino acids. The junction had 5 bases not matched to a gene; V was cut back by 3 bases and J by 5 bases. Germline lookup yields CDR1 SGDLS and CDR2 YYNGEE. This chain's CDR3 is CASSAQGAGTEAFF. CDR3 DNA: TGTGCCAGCAGCGCACAGGGGGCAGGAACTGAAGCTTTCTTT.

The chain recombines TRBV5-8 with TRBJ2-3; TRBD2 agrees at 12 bases. J gave up 5 bases and V 3 bases, and 4 bases lay outside the gene matches. Looked up from germline, CDR1 is SGHTS and CDR2 is YDEGEE. The CDR3 loop spans 15 amino acids. The CDR3 is CASSWGLAGVDTQYF. DNA for the CDR3: TGTGCCAGCAGCTGGGGACTAGCGGGTGTAGATACGCAGTATTTT.

The gene calls are TRBV11-3 and TRBJ2-3; D perhaps matches TRBD1 (5 bases). The V end lost 5 bases, the J end lost 5 bases, and 14 bases lay between the germline ends. CDR1 and CDR2 from the germline V gene are SGHNT and YENEEA. This CDR3 comprises 14 residues. For the CDR3, the DNA is TGTGCCAGCAGCCTCCTAGGGGTCGGAGATACGCAGTATTTT. It is translated as CASSLLGVGDTQYF.

V gene TRBV5-4 combines with J gene TRBJ2-4, with D possibly matching TRBD2 (6 bases). The CDR3 runs 17 residues. Deletions cut 3 bases from V and 0 bases from J, with 16 bases between. CDR1 and CDR2 (germline): SGHNT, YYREEE (reference sequence). The CDR3 coding sequence is TGTGCCAGCAGCTATTCGGGACTTCCTCTAGCCAAAAACATTCAGTACTTC. Translation: CASSYSGLPLAKNIQYF.

This chain links TRBV27 with TRBJ1-2; tentatively, D is TRBD1 (5 bases). Per germline, CDR1 MNHEY and CDR2 SMNVEV (reference sequence). The V and J ends lost 7 bases and 1 base respectively, with 10 bases between them. CDR3 size: 13 residues. The CDR3 nucleotides read TGTGCCAGCAAAGGAAGGGGTAACTATGGCTACACCTTC. Translating it yields CASKGRGNYGYTF.

The CDR3, as DNA: TGTGCCAGCAGTCAACAGAACATGAACACTGAAGCTTTCTTT. The encoded protein is CASSQQNMNTEAFF. The V and J genes are TRBV6-2 or TRBV6-3 and TRBJ1-1; D gene unclear. With 5 bases removed from V and 0 bases from J, the gap between germline ends came to 10 bases. CDR1 MNHEY and CDR2 SVGEGT come from the germline V gene. The CDR3 extends over 14 amino acids.

The chain combines TRBV19 with TRBJ2-1, with TRBD2 matching over 11 bases. The CDR3 is made up of 15 amino acids. CDR1 LNHDA and CDR2 SQIVND come from the germline V gene (reference sequence). The V gene end was trimmed by 1 base and the J gene end by 7 bases; junction bases not matched to a gene: 3. The CDR3 nucleotides are TGTGCCAGTAGTATAGGAACTAGCGGGAGAAATGAGCAGTTCTTC. It yields the protein CASSIGTSGRNEQFF.